This T cell receptor (beta chain) was observed in a study of T cell responses to AZD1222 COVID-19 vaccine. Study-wide context: Timing groups of about 4 and about 12 weeks for second doses were pooled. Notes on the study in general: Targets within unmutated variant regions were reportedly found for nearly half of spike-specific TCRs. In all cases, repertoires were sampled only after the peak T cell response. Seropositive at baseline were only six or seven AZD1222 recipients.

Sequencing was performed with immunoSEQ multiplex PCR; in TCRdb, only in-frame clones are kept and a portion is missing. The sample holds tens of thousands of clones, roughly 90% seen once. The CDR3 is 12 amino acids. Trimming stripped 4 bases from V and 3 bases from J, with 3 bases between. The germline V gene encodes CDR1 MNHEY and CDR2 SVGAGI. With regard to this clone: Its antigen is still unknown.

The V call is TRBV6-5, the J call TRBJ2-2; D uncertain. The material was peripheral blood, obtained on day 0 of AZD1222 vaccination. The TCR was taken from an adult in good health. The CDR3 coding sequence is TGTGCCAGCAGTTTTCACACCGGGGAGCTGTTTTTT. This codes for CASSFHTGELFF.